This T cell receptor beta chain was observed in a study of regulatory T cells in long-lasting Graves disease. Turning to the study itself: Prior antithyroid drug treatment in newly diagnosed Graves' patients lasted under 3 months.

This clonotype was observed many times. Its antigen is still unknown. TCR beta libraries were built with iRepertoire HTBI primers and Arm-PCR of CDR3 regions. Each CDR3 protein is one row after TCRdb ran MiXCR on the multiplex PCR reads. This sample yields roughly 610,000 distinct CDR3 sequences, of which roughly 16% are seen a single time; around 12% belongs to the top ten. This sample's time point: newly diagnosed GD, antithyroid drugs for less than 3 months. RNA from PBMCs was the source of the TCR library. In this cohort, patients came from an endocrinology department located in Xi'an, China. Whole-study findings and limits: Repertoires from persistent disease leaned toward TRBV28, TRBJ1-2 and TRBJ2-5.

Germline V gives CDR1 GTSNPN, CDR2 SVGIG (reference sequence). The V gene lost 5 bases and the J gene lost 4 bases, with 17 bases spanning the gap. CDR3 length equals 14 residues. The data also belong to a second study, concerning T cells in Graves' hyperthyroidism and ophthalmopathy. From that paper: A set of HTBI primers served as the primers for a first-round RT-PCR of the TCR CDR3.

The sequence derives from a man between 18 and 29 years old with Graves disease. The sample in question was peripheral blood mononuclear cells (PBMCs), obtained at new diagnosis, from a patient treated with antithyroid drugs. V and J are TRBV30 and TRBJ1-1; weak D call: TRBD1 (6 bases). CDR3 sequence reads: CAWGGGRLFTEAFF. The DNA of the CDR3 is TGTGCCTGGGGGGGGGGCCGACTCTTCACTGAAGCTTTCTTT.